This T cell receptor beta chain was observed in a study of T cell repertoires in chronic hepatitis B (dated by TCRdb to the late 2010s). Taken from the germline V gene, the CDR1 and CDR2 loops are MGHRA and YSYEKL. Counted from cysteine to phenylalanine, this CDR3 has 14 amino acids. Only the CDR3 part of the read is kept: 42 bases, read in frame from the first base. The germline V end is reduced by 3 bases and the J end by 6 bases; junction bases left unmatched: 5. The method behind the library was the immunoSEQ multiplex PCR assay. TCRdb mirrors the immuneACCESS table, restricted to in-frame sequences. Some clones are absent from its copies; in checked studies, under half trace to an unresolved V gene, and the reason for the others is unknown. Present in this sample are over 450 clones, 84% of which were seen just once. Jointly, the top ten make up approximately 14% of the sample. Turning to this clone: Base qualities were left out, and no much larger clone turns up one base away.

The sequenced material came from HBV polymerase (pol387) epitope-specific CD8+ T cells from PBMCs. This TCR was recovered from a human donor with chronic hepatitis B virus infection. This sequence uses TRBV4-1 and TRBJ1-2; 9 bases in the middle match TRBD1. The nucleotides read TGCGCCAGCAGCCAGTCCCGGGACAGGGATGGCTACACCTTC. Translated, it reads CASSQSRDRDGYTF.